Here is one T cell receptor (beta chain) with its context. This CDR3 contains 16 residues. Germline V gene sequence: CDR1 SEHNR, CDR2 FQNEAQ (reference sequence). The V end lost 2 bases, the J end lost 1 base, and 12 bases lay between the germline ends. Source study methods: Reference gene primers were amplified, and this amplification served to estimate nucleated cell counts. TCRdb's table, derived via immunoSEQ multiplex PCR, lists solely in-frame clones and lacks some. The V and J calls and the clone size are those of that table, but D and trimming were determined from the DNA. Counted here are roughly 160,000 clones, 80% to 85% occurring once; the ten biggest clones make up 12% to 15%. This sample was included in a study of blood T cell repertoires in COVID-19. The wider study: The study drew acute and convalescent COVID-19 samples from the United States, Italy and Spain. PBMCs, B-cell-depleted T cells, or T cells provided the cDNA or gDNA that made up the material.

The genes are TRBV7-9 and TRBJ1-5; no clear D. This receptor was obtained from a young man with active or convalescent COVID-19. Sequencing was done on a sample of peripheral blood. The DNA for the CDR3 is TGTGCCAGCAGCTTACACGGTCGGGGAAGCAATCAGCCCCAGCATTTT. This encodes CASSLHGRGSNQPQHF.